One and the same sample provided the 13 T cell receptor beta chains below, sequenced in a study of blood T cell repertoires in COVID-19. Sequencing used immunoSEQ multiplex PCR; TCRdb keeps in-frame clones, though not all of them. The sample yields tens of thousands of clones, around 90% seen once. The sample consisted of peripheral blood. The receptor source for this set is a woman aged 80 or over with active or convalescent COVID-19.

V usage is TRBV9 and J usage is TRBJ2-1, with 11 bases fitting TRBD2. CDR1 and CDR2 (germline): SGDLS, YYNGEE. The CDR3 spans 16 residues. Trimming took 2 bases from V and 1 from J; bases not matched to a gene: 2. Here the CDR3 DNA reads TGTGCCAGCAGCGTCAGACTAGCGGGGTCCTACAATGAGCAGTTCTTC. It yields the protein CASSVRLAGSYNEQFF. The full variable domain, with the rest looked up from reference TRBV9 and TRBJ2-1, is DSGVTQTPKHLITATGQRVTLRCSPRSGDLSVYWYQQSLDQGLQFLIQYYNGEERAKGNILERFSAQQFPDLHSELNLSSLELGDSALYFCASSVRLAGSYNEQFFGPGTRLTVL.

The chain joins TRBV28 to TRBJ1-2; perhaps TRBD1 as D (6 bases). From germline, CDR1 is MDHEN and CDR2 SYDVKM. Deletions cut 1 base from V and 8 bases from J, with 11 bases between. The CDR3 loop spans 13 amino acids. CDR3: CASSLLGASGYTF. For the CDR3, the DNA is TGTGCCAGCAGTTTATTGGGGGCGTCGGGCTACACCTTC.

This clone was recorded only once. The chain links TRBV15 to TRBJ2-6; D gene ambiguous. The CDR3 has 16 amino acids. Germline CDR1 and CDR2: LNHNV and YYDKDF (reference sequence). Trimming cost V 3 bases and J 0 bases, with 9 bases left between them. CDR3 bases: TGTGCCACCAGCAGTAGTCCCCACTCTGGGGCCAACGTCCTGACTTTC. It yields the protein CATSSSPHSGANVLTF.

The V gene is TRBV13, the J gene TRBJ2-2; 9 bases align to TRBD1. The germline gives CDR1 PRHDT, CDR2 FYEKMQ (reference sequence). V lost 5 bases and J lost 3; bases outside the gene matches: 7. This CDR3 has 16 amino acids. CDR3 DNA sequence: TGTGCCAGCAGCCCCGGACAGGGGCGGGACACCGGGGAGCTGTTTTTT. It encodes CASSPGQGRDTGELFF.

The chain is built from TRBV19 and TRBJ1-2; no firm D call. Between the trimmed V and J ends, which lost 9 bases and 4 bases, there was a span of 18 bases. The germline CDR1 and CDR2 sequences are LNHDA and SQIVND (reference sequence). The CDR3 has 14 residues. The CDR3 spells CASSGKEVFYGYTF. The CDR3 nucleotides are TGTGCCAGCAGCGGGAAGGAGGTCTTCTATGGCTACACCTTC.

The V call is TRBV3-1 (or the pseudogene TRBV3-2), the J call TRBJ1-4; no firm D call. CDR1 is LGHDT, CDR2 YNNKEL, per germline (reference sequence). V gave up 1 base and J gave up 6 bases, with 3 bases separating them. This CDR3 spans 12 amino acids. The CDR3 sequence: CASSQADEKLFF. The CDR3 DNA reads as TGTGCCAGCAGCCAAGCCGATGAAAAACTGTTTTTT.

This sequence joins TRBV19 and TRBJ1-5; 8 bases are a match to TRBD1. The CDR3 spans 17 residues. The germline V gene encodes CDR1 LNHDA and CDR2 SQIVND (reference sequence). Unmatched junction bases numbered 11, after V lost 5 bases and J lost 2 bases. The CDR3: CASSPNIGTGRNQPQHF. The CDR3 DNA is TGTGCCAGTAGTCCAAACATCGGGACAGGACGCAATCAGCCCCAGCATTTT.

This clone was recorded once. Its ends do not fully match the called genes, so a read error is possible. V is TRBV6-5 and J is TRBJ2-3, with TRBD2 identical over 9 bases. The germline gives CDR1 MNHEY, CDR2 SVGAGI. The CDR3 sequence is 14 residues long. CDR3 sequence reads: CASSYSRGGLAKHF. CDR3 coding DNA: TGTGCCAGCAGTTACTCGAGAGGGGGACTAGCTAAGCATTTT.

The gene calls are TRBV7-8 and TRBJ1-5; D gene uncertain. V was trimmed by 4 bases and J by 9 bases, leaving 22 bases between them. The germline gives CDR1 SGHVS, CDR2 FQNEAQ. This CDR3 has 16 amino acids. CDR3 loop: CASSSLIKTLGGPQHF. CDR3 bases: TGTGCCAGCAGCTCCCTCATAAAGACTTTAGGTGGGCCCCAGCATTTT.

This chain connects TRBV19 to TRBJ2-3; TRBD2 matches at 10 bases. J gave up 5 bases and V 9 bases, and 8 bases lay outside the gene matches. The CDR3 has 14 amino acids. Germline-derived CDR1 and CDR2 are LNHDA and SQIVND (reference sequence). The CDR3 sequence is CASLSGRAEDTQYF. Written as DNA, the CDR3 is TGTGCCAGCCTAAGCGGGAGGGCCGAAGATACGCAGTATTTT.

The CDR3 loop is CASSLPVRTGELFF. As DNA, the CDR3 is TGTGCCAGCAGCTTACCGGTCCGAACCGGGGAGCTGTTTTTT. The V gene is TRBV5-6, the J gene TRBJ2-2, with D unclear. Deletions cut 2 bases from V and 5 bases from J, with 10 bases between. The germline V gene has CDR1 SGHDT and CDR2 YYEEEE. CDR3 size: 14 residues.

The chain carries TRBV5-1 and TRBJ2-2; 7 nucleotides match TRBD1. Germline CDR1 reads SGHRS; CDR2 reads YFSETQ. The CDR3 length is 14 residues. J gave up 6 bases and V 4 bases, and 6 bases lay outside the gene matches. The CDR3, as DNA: TGCGCCAGCAGCCGCTCGACAGGGCCCGGGGAGCTGTTTTTT. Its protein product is CASSRSTGPGELFF.

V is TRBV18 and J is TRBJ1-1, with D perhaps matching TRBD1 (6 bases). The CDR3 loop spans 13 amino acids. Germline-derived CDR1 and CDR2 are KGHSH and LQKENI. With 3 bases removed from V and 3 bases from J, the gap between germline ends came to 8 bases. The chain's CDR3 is CASSPNRDTEAFF. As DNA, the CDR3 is TGTGCCAGCTCACCGAACAGGGACACTGAAGCTTTCTTT.